This T cell receptor (beta chain) was obtained from a study of long-term antiretroviral therapy in people with HIV. Study-wide context: When the earliest samples were collected, ART was typically delayed until CD4 counts fell. Findings of the study overall: ART preceded a rise in diversity that nonetheless stayed lower than in transplant donor controls.

Worth noting for this clone: The antigen is not known.

Researchers ran immunoSEQ v3.0 at survey level. Using immunoSEQ multiplex PCR, the repertoire was profiled, and TCRdb retains in-frame clones only, with some absent. The sample carries fewer than 30,000 clones, 85% to 90% recorded once. CDR3 length: 13 amino acids. J gave up 6 bases and V 2 bases, and 2 bases lay outside the gene matches. CDR1 and CDR2 (germline): KGHSH, LQKENI. At least two post-ART and at least one pre-ART PBMC sample were available for each donor. Here the sequenced sample was unsorted PBMCs, taken 2.7 years after starting antiretroviral therapy. This receptor was obtained from a man in his forties or fifties with HIV. V usage is TRBV18 and J usage is TRBJ1-1, with 8 bases identical to TRBD1. CDR3 protein: CASSPGQGAEAFF. CDR3 DNA sequence: TGTGCCAGCTCACCAGGACAGGGAGCTGAAGCTTTCTTT.